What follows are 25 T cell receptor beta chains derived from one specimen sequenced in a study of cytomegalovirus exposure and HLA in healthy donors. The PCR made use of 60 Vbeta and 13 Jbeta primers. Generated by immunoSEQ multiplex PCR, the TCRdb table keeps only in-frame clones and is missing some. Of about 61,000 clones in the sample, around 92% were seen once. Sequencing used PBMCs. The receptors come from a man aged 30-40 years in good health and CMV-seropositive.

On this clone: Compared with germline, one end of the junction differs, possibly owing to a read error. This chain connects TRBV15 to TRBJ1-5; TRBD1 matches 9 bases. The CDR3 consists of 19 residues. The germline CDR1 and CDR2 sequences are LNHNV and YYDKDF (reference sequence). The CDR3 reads CATSGDQDRGLVWGQPQHF. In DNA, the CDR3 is TGTGCCACCAGCGGAGATCAGGACAGGGGCCTGGTGTGGGGTCAGCCCCAGCATTTT.

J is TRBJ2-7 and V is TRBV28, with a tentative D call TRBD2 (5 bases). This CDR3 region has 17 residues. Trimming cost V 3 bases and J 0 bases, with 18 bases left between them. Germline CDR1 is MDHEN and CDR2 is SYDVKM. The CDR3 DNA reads TGTGCCAGCAGTTTCCTCGGACCTTCGGGGTTCTCCTACGAGCAGTACTTC. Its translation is CASSFLGPSGFSYEQYF.

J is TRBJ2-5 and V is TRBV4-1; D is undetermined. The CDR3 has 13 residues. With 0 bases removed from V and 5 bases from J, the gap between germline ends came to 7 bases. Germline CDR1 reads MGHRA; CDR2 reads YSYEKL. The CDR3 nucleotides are TGCGCCAGCAGCCAAGAGGCCGTCGAGACCCAGTACTTC. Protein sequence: CASSQEAVETQYF.

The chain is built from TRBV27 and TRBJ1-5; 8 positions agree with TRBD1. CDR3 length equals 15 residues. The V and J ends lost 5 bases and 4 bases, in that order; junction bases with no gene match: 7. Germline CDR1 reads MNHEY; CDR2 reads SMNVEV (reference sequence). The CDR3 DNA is TGTGCCAGCAGTGCCACGCGGACAGGGAATCAGCCCCAGCATTTT. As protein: CASSATRTGNQPQHF.

As DNA, the CDR3 is TGTGCCAGCAGTGAGTCGCAGGGCCAGTCACCCCTCCACTTT. It encodes CASSESQGQSPLHF. The J gene is TRBJ1-6, the V gene TRBV25-1; D is possibly TRBD1 (5 bases). CDR1 MGHDK and CDR2 SYGVNS come from the germline V gene. The CDR3 totals 14 residues. Trimming left V 3 bases short and J 10 bases short, with 13 bases between.

CDR3 bases: TGTGCCAGCAGCTTGGCCATGACTGGTCCCTACGAGCAGTACTTC. Translation: CASSLAMTGPYEQYF. The rearrangement uses TRBV5-5 and TRBJ2-7, with no clear D. Trimming pared 0 bases from V and 2 bases from J, leaving 12 bases between. Germline lookup yields CDR1 SGHKS and CDR2 YYEKEE (reference sequence). This CDR3 is 15 amino acids long.

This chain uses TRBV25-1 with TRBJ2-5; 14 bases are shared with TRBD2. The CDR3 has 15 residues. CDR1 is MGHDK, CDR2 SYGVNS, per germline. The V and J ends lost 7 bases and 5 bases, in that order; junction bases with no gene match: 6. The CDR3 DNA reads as TGTGCCAGCAAATCCGGACTAGCGGGAGGCGAGACCCAGTACTTC. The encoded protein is CASKSGLAGGETQYF.

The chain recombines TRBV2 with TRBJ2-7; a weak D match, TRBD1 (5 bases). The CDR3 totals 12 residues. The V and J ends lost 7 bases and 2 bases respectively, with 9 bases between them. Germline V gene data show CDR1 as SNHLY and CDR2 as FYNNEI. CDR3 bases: TGTGCCAGCAACCGGACACCCTACGAGCAGTACTTC. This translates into CASNRTPYEQYF. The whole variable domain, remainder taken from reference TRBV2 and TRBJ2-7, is EPEVTQTPSHQVTQMGQEVILRCVPISNHLYFYWYRQILGQKVEFLVSFYNNEISEKSEIFDDQFSVERPDGSNFTLKIRSTKLEDSAMYFCASNRTPYEQYFGPGTRLTVT.

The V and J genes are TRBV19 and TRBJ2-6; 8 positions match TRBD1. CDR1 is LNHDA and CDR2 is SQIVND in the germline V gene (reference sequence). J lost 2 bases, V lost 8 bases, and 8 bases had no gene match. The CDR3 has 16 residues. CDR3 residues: CASCGQGRPGANVLTF. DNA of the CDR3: TGTGCCAGTTGCGGACAGGGTCGACCTGGGGCCAACGTCCTGACTTTC.

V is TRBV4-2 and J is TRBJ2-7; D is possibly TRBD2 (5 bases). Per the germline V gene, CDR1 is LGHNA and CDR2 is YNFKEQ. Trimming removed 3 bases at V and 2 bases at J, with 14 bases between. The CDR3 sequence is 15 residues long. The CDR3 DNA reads TGTGCCAGCAGCCAGCGTCAAGAGGGAGCCTACGAGCAGTACTTC. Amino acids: CASSQRQEGAYEQYF.

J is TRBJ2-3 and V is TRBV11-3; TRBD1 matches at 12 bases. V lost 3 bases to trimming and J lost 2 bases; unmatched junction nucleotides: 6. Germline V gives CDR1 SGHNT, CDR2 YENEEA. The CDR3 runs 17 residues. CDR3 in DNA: TGTGCCAGCAGCTTTGGGGACAGGGGGCGAGCCACAGATACGCAGTATTTT. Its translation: CASSFGDRGRATDTQYF.

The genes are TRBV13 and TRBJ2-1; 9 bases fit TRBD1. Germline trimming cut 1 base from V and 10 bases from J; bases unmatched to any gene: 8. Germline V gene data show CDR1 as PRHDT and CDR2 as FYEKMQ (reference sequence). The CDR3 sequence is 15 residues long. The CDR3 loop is CASSLVGQGTGEQFF. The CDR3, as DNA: TGTGCCAGCAGCTTAGTGGGACAGGGAACAGGGGAGCAGTTCTTC.

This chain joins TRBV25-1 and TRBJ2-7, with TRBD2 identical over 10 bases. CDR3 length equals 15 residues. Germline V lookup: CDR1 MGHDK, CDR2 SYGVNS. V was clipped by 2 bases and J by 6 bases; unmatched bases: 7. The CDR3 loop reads CASSEGSGRFCEQYF. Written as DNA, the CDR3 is TGTGCCAGCAGTGAAGGTAGCGGGAGGTTCTGCGAGCAGTACTTC.

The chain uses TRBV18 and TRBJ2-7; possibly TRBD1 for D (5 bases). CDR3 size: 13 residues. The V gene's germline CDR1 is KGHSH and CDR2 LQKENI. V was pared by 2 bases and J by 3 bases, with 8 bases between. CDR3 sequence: CASSPSRVYEQYF. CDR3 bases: TGTGCCAGCTCACCATCCAGGGTCTACGAGCAGTACTTC.

The CDR3 is CASSPPPRVHEQFF. Written as DNA, the CDR3 is TGTGCCAGCAGCCCCCCGCCGAGGGTGCATGAGCAGTTCTTC. The chain recombines TRBV4-2 with TRBJ2-1; the D gene is possibly TRBD2 (5 bases). V was cut by 4 bases and J by 8 bases, with 15 bases left in between. The CDR3 contains 14 residues. CDR1 and CDR2 from the germline V gene are LGHNA and YNFKEQ.

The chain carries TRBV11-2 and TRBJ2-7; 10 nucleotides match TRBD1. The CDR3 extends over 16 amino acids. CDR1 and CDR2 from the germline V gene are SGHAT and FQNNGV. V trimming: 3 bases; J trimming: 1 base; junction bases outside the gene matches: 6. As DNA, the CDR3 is TGTGCCAGCAGCTTCGAGCGGACAGGGGGATCCTACGAGCAGTACTTC. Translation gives CASSFERTGGSYEQYF. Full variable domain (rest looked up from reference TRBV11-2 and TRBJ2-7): EAGVAQSPRYKIIEKRQSVAFWCNPISGHATLYWYQQILGQGPKLLIQFQNNGVVDDSQLPKDRFSAERLKGVDSTLKIQPAKLEDSAVYLCASSFERTGGSYEQYFGPGTRLTVT.

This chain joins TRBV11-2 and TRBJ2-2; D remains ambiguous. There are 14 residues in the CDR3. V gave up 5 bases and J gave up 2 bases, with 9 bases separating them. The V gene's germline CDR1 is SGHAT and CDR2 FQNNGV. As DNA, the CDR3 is TGTGCCAGCAGCCCTCTTAAAAACACCGGGGAGCTGTTTTTT. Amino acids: CASSPLKNTGELFF. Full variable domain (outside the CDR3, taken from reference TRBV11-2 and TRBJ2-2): EAGVAQSPRYKIIEKRQSVAFWCNPISGHATLYWYQQILGQGPKLLIQFQNNGVVDDSQLPKDRFSAERLKGVDSTLKIQPAKLEDSAVYLCASSPLKNTGELFFGEGSRLTVL.

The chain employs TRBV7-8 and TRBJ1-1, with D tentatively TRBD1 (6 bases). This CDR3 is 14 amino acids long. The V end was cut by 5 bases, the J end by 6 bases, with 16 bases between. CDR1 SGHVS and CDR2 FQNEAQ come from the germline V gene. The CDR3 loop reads CASSPLGGIAEAFF. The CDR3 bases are TGTGCCAGCAGCCCCTTAGGGGGTATCGCTGAAGCTTTCTTT. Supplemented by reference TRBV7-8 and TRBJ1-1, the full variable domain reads GAGVSQSPRYKVAKRGQDVALRCDPISGHVSLFWYQQALGQGPEFLTYFQNEAQLDKSGLPSDRFFAERPEGSVSTLKIQRTQQEDSAVYLCASSPLGGIAEAFFGQGTRLTVV.

The CDR3 DNA reads as TGCGCCAGCAGCCAAGTTGGGGGAGGGACAGATACGCAGTATTTT. Residues: CASSQVGGGTDTQYF. This chain links TRBV4-1 with TRBJ2-3, with TRBD2 matching over 7 bases. Germline trimming cut 1 base from V and 3 bases from J; bases unmatched to any gene: 4. This CDR3 has 15 residues. Germline V lookup: CDR1 MGHRA, CDR2 YSYEKL.

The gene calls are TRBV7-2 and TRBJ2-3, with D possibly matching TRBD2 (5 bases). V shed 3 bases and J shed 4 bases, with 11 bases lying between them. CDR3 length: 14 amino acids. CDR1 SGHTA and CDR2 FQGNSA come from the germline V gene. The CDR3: CASSFPTGADTQYF. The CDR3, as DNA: TGTGCCAGCAGCTTTCCTACCGGGGCAGATACGCAGTATTTT.

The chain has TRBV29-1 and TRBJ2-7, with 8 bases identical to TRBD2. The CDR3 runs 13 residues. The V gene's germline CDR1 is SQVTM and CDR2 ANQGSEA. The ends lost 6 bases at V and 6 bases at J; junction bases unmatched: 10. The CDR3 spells CSVLSGGDLEQYF. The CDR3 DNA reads TGCAGCGTCCTTTCCGGGGGGGATCTCGAGCAGTACTTC.

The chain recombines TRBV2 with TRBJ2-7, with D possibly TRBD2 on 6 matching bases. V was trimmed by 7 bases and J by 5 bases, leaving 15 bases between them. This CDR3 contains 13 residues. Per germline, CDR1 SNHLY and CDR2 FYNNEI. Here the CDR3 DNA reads TGTGCCAGCATTAGGGACCGGAGGGACGAGCAGTACTTC. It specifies CASIRDRRDEQYF.

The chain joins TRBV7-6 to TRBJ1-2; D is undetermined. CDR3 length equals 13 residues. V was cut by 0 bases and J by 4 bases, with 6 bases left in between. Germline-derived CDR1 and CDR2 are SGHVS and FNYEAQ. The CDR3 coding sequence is TGTGCCAGCAGCTTAGCGGACTTCTATGGCTACACCTTC. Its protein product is CASSLADFYGYTF.

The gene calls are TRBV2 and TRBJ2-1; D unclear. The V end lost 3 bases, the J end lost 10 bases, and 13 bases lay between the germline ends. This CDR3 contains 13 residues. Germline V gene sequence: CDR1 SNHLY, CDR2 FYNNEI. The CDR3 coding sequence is TGTGCCAGCAGTGAGGAGAGCATCGGGGAGCAGTTCTTC. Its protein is CASSEESIGEQFF.

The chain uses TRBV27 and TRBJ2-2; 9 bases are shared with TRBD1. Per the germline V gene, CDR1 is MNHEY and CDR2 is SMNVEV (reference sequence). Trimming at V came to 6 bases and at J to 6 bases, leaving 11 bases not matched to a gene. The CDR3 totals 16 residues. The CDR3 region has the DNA TGTGCCAGCAGGCCATCCGGGACAGGGCGGCCCGGGGAGCTGTTTTTT. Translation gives CASRPSGTGRPGELFF.